This T cell receptor (beta chain) is drawn from a study of blood T cell repertoires in COVID-19. Germline V gene data show CDR1 as MNHEY and CDR2 as SMNVEV (reference sequence). Trimming removed 5 bases at V and 6 bases at J, with 13 bases between. CDR3 length equals 13 residues. This clone was picked up one time. Profiled with immunoSEQ multiplex PCR; TCRdb holds only in-frame clones, not every one. The data contain over 200,000 clones, about 83% of them singletons. The V gene is TRBV27, the J gene TRBJ1-2, with D tentatively TRBD1 (5 bases). The sequence came from a woman aged 40 to 50 with active or convalescent COVID-19. Sequenced material: peripheral blood. The CDR3 loop reads CASSLRGGNGYTF. The CDR3 DNA reads as TGTGCCAGCAGTCTAAGGGGCGGGAATGGCTACACCTTC.